Below, one TCR beta chain is given with its context. The target antigen is unknown. This sample was taken from a study of shared clonotypes between healthy human individuals. Study background: Sampling drew on donors who were a couple of women and a few men aged 18 to 49.

After removal of 3 bases from V and 10 bases from J, the junction contained 7 bases not matched to a gene. Per the germline V gene, CDR1 is GTSNPN and CDR2 is SVGIG (reference sequence). The CDR3 is 13 amino acids. General study results and limits: It was expected that sequencing depth would affect clonotype sharing among donors. Non-shared clonotypes had lower generation probabilities than those shared by all four donors.

Method: immunoSEQ multiplex PCR; TCRdb's copy keeps in-frame clones and lacks some. The data contain about a million clones, 70% to 80% of them singletons. Each sample came from a Caucasian adult donor living in Nashville, Tennessee. Sample: memory CD4+ T cells from PBMCs. The subset denotes: CD45RA-negative fraction. V gene TRBV30 combines with J gene TRBJ2-1, with 9 positions matching TRBD2. This receptor was taken from a man aged 18 to 29 in good health. Some clones in this sample may be carry-over from other donors' samples. The CDR3 DNA sequence: TGTGCCTGGAGAGCTAGCGGGACCTGGGAGCAGTTCTTC. This translates into CAWRASGTWEQFF.